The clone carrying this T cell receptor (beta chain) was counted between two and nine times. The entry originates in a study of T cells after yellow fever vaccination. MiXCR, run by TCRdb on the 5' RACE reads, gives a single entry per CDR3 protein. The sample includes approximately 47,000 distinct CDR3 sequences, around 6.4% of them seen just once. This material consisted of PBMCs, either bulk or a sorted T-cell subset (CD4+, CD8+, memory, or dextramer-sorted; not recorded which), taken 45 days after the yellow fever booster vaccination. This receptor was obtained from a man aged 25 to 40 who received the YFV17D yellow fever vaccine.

CDR3 DNA: TGTGCCAGCAGAACCGGGACGGTCAGCTCTGGGGCCAACGTCCTGACTTTC. Translated, it gives CASRTGTVSSGANVLTF. V usage is TRBV5-5 and J usage is TRBJ2-6, with D perhaps matching TRBD1 or TRBD2 (5 bases each). Germline V gives CDR1 SGHKS, CDR2 YYEKEE (reference sequence). The CDR3 length is 17 residues. The V end was cut by 5 bases, the J end by 0 bases, with 15 bases between.